This is a list of T cell receptor beta chains from one sample in a study of CD8+ T cells in alopecia areata. Assay: immunoSEQ multiplex PCR; the TCRdb copy retains only in-frame clones and omits some. Of 200,000 to 250,000 clones in the sample, about three fifths are singletons; the top ten hold around 4.2%. The input for sequencing was CD4+ T cells sorted from blood, taken at week 4, from a patient treated with tofacitinib. All receptors come from a human donor with alopecia areata. CDR3s include the opening cysteine and the closing phenylalanine or tryptophan. A D gene is named only where the DNA matches it firmly. Clone size is stated in some rows and not others, as once, few, many or a class when expanded.

j_gene	d_gene	abundance	v_gene	CDR3nt	CDR3aa
TRBJ2-5	.	.	TRBV27	TGTGCCAGCGGCGGAAACCTGGGGAAAGAGACCCAGTACTTC	CASGGNLGKETQYF
TRBJ2-5	.	.	TRBV7-2	TGTGCCAGCAGCTTAACGGGGGGCCAGACCCAGTACTTC	CASSLTGGQTQYF
TRBJ2-7	TRBD1	many	TRBV7-9	TGTGCCAGCAGCCCTCGACAGGGCTCCTACGAGCAGTACTTC	CASSPRQGSYEQYF
TRBJ1-5	.	.	TRBV2	TGTGCCAGCAGTGGGACACGTGAGGAGCCCCAGCATTTT	CASSGTREEPQHF
TRBJ1-6	TRBD1	.	TRBV29-1	TGCAGCGTCGCCTCCGGGACAGCTAATTCACCCCTCCACTTT	CSVASGTANSPLHF
TRBJ2-3	.	few	TRBV7-2	TGTGCCAGCAGCCGCCCGGGGATCACAGATACGCAGTATTTT	CASSRPGITDTQYF
TRBJ1-1	TRBD1	.	TRBV2	TGTGCCAGCAGTGGTGGACAGGGCGGCCTTGAAGCTTTCTTT	CASSGGQGGLEAFF
TRBJ2-1	.	.	TRBV5-1	TGCGCCAGCAGCTTTGCGGGTGGGTCCTACAATGAGCAGTTCTTC	CASSFAGGSYNEQFF
TRBJ2-2	.	.	TRBV7-2	TGTGCCAGCAGCCCCCAGCGGGCAACCGGGGAGCTGTTTTTT	CASSPQRATGELFF
TRBJ2-6	.	.	TRBV27	TGTGCCAGCAGAATGTCTGGGGCCAACGTCCTGACTTTC	CASRMSGANVLTF
TRBJ2-7	.	.	TRBV30	TGTGCCTGGAAAGGCAGGGTACAGGGCGAGCAGTACTTC	CAWKGRVQGEQYF
TRBJ1-1	.	few	TRBV6-5	TGTGCCAGCAGTTACAATGGGAACTTGAACACTGAAGCTTTCTTT	CASSYNGNLNTEAFF
TRBJ2-3	TRBD1	.	TRBV28	TGTGCCAGCAGTCCCGAAGGGACAGGCCTCCGAGATACGCAGTATTTT	CASSPEGTGLRDTQYF
TRBJ2-1	.	.	TRBV13	TGTGCCAGCAGCTCGGGGGCCGACAATGAGCAGTTCTTC	CASSSGADNEQFF
TRBJ2-1	.	.	TRBV5-4	TGTGCCAGCAGCCCGCCGGACAGCTACAATGAGCAGTTCTTC	CASSPPDSYNEQFF
TRBJ2-7	TRBD1	.	TRBV2	TGTGCCAGCAGTCGGCACAGGGGTTCCTACGAGCAGTACTTC	CASSRHRGSYEQYF
TRBJ2-6	TRBD1	few	TRBV30	TGTGCCTGGAGTGTCACAGGGGCTTTGACTGGGGCCAACGTCCTGACTTTC	CAWSVTGALTGANVLTF
TRBJ1-2	.	once	TRBV5-6	TGTGCCAGCACCGGGACCCTCTATGGCTACACCTTC	CASTGTLYGYTF
TRBJ2-1	TRBD2	.	TRBV10-3	TGTGCCACCTCAAGCGGGGGGTTCAATGAGCAGTTCTTC	CATSSGGFNEQFF
TRBJ2-1	TRBD2	.	TRBV5-4	TGTGCCAGCAGGCCCAACCCGGGACTAGCGGGCCCGAGCTCCTACAATGAGCAGTTCTTC	CASRPNPGLAGPSSYNEQFF
TRBJ2-6	.	.	TRBV19	TGTGCCAGTATGCAGGTAGATGCCTCTGGGGCCAACGTCCTGACTTTC	CASMQVDASGANVLTF
TRBJ2-7	TRBD1	.	TRBV18	TGTGCCAGCTCACCACCGGGACAGGGTCACTTGGCTCTCTACGAGCAGTACTTC	CASSPPGQGHLALYEQYF
TRBJ2-7	.	.	TRBV2	TGTGCCAGCAGGGACTTCTTAGGGAGACACGTCGAGCAGTACTTC	CASRDFLGRHVEQYF
TRBJ2-1	TRBD1	.	TRBV5-1	TGCGCCAGCAGGGCCGGACAGGGGGTCTCCTACAATGAGCAGTTCTTC	CASRAGQGVSYNEQFF
TRBJ1-2	.	.	TRBV30	TGTGCCTGGAGTCTGGGGCGCGGCTACACCTTC	CAWSLGRGYTF
TRBJ2-3	.	.	TRBV4-2	TGTGCCAGCAGCCAATTCCCACAGGGCACCCCAGATACGCAGTATTTT	CASSQFPQGTPDTQYF
TRBJ1-2	.	.	TRBV30	TGTGCCTGGTACAGTCCTAGGAATGGCTACACCTTC	CAWYSPRNGYTF
TRBJ2-7	.	.	TRBV4-2	TGTGCCAGCAGCCAAGTTCCCTCCGAGCAGTACTTC	CASSQVPSEQYF
TRBJ1-2	TRBD1	.	TRBV11-2	TGTGCCAGCAGCGACCTGGGACAGGGGAACTATGGCTACACCTTC	CASSDLGQGNYGYTF
TRBJ1-2	.	.	TRBV25-1	TGTGCCAGCAGTGAAACCCAGGGGCCCTATGGCTACACCTTC	CASSETQGPYGYTF
TRBJ1-1	TRBD1	.	TRBV4-2	TGTGCCAGCAGCTTAGGGACAGGGGACGAAGCTTTCTTT	CASSLGTGDEAFF
TRBJ1-5	TRBD1	.	TRBV19	TGTGCCAGTAGTATCCTTTTTGGACAGGGGAATCAGCCCCAGCATTTT	CASSILFGQGNQPQHF
TRBJ1-2	.	.	TRBV29-1	TGCAGCGTGGGACCCGAGAATGGCTACACCTTC	CSVGPENGYTF
TRBJ2-6	TRBD1	.	TRBV19	TGTGCCAGTAGTATAGGGACAGGGTTTCGGGCCAACGTCCTGACTTTC	CASSIGTGFRANVLTF
TRBJ1-6	TRBD1	.	TRBV4-2	TGTGCCAGCAGCCAAGAGGCAGGGGGGCTTCGTAGTTCCTATAATTCACCCCTCCACTTT	CASSQEAGGLRSSYNSPLHF
TRBJ2-7	.	few	TRBV7-2	TGTGCCAGCAGCCGAACTTTAGGCGGATACGAGCAGTACTTC	CASSRTLGGYEQYF
TRBJ2-1	TRBD2	few	TRBV29-1	TGCAGCGTTGGCTCCCTTAGCGGGGGTCCCTACAATGAGCAGTTCTTC	CSVGSLSGGPYNEQFF
TRBJ2-3	.	.	TRBV30	TGTGCCTGGAGTGTACAGGGCCCTTCTTGGGTGGTGGGGCAGTATTTT	CAWSVQGPSWVVGQYF
TRBJ2-7	.	.	TRBV7-2	TGTGCCAGCAGCGCGGACAGATACGAGCAGTACTTC	CASSADRYEQYF
TRBJ2-5	TRBD2	few	TRBV9	TGTGCCAGCAGCTTTGAAGCGGGGGGACAAGAGACCCAGTACTTC	CASSFEAGGQETQYF
TRBJ1-2	.	.	TRBV7-9	TGTGCCAGCAGCAACAGGGTTACTTCCCTATTC	CASSNRVTSLF
TRBJ2-5	.	.	TRBV5-6	TGTGCCAGCAGCCCAGGTGTCACGGAGACCCAGTACTTC	CASSPGVTETQYF
TRBJ2-2	TRBD1	few	TRBV30	TGTGCCTGGAGTGGATATCCGGGACAGGGGGCCGGGGAGCTGTTTTTT	CAWSGYPGQGAGELFF
TRBJ2-1	TRBD2	.	TRBV5-4	TGTGCCAGCAGCCCGGGACTAGCGGGGGCGTACAATGAGCAGTTCTTC	CASSPGLAGAYNEQFF
TRBJ1-1	.	.	TRBV19	TGTGCCAGTAGTATTAGTGGAGGGTACGGCACTGAAGCTTTCTTT	CASSISGGYGTEAFF
TRBJ1-4	TRBD1	.	TRBV9	TGTGCCAGCAGCTCCGACAGGGGTCTAAATGAAAAACTGTTTTTT	CASSSDRGLNEKLFF
TRBJ1-1	.	few	TRBV2	TGTGCCAGCAGTGATCAAGGGAACACTGAAGCTTTCTTT	CASSDQGNTEAFF
TRBJ1-1	TRBD1	few	TRBV19	TGTGCCAGTAGTAGTAGAAACAGGGGGCGGACTGAAGCTTTCTTT	CASSSRNRGRTEAFF
TRBJ2-5	.	few	TRBV14	TGTGCCAGCAGCCAAGGGAGGACAGCCCTTGGGGAGACCCAGTACTTC	CASSQGRTALGETQYF
TRBJ1-5	.	.	TRBV7-9	TGTGCCAGCAGCGCGTCGGGGTCTGCTCAGCCCCAGCATTTT	CASSASGSAQPQHF
TRBJ1-5	.	.	TRBV30	TGTGCCTGGAGTCTACAGGGTTGGAATCAGCCCCAGCATTTT	CAWSLQGWNQPQHF
TRBJ1-3	.	.	TRBV7-9	TGTGCCAGCAGCTTGTCTAGCTCTGGAAACACCATATATTTT	CASSLSSSGNTIYF
TRBJ1-3	.	.	TRBV4-2	TGTGCCAGCAGCCAAGAGAATGGAAACACCATATATTTT	CASSQENGNTIYF
TRBJ1-1	.	.	TRBV6-5	TGTGCCAGCAGCCCCTTGGGGATGAACACTGAAGCTTTCTTT	CASSPLGMNTEAFF
TRBJ1-1	TRBD1	few	TRBV2	TGTGCCAGCAGGGGGGACAGCTTGAACACTGAAGCTTTCTTT	CASRGDSLNTEAFF